This record covers a single T cell receptor (beta chain). Its cognate antigen is unknown. Germline CDR1 is MNHEY and CDR2 is SMNVEV (reference sequence). The CDR3 length is 13 residues. Trimming shortened V by 3 bases and J by 5 bases, and 10 bases separated the two germline ends. The study reverse transcribed the entire isolated RNA, so it sequenced expressed TCRB transcripts. Profiled with immunoSEQ multiplex PCR; TCRdb holds only in-frame clones, not every one. Found here are 150,000 to 200,000 clones, 63% of them singletons; the top ten hold 0.08% to 0.1%. This sample is part of a study of beta chain features in type 1 diabetes. A heparinised blood draw that averaged about 110 mL was obtained once from each donor. Regarding the study as a whole: Junctions at VDJ sites from type 1 diabetes patients had fewer insertions and more deletions. For Type 1 diabetes patients, all four CD4+ subsets carried TCRB CDR3s that were moderately but significantly shorter. Within the patient group, naive, central memory and Treg TCRB repertoires appeared more similar to each other than within healthy donors.

This sequence joins TRBV27 and TRBJ2-5; D not certain. This receptor was identified in a man aged 30-40 years with type 1 diabetes. The sequencing sample was made of naive CD4+ T cells from blood. The DNA of the CDR3 is TGTGCCAGCAGTTTCAGTGGGGTTGAGACCCAGTACTTC. It translates to CASSFSGVETQYF.